Given below is one T cell receptor beta chain in context. This entry comes from a study of T cell changes during pregnancy in multiple sclerosis. The trim removed 5 bases at V and 2 bases at J, leaving 2 bases unmatched. The CDR3 runs to 13 residues. Per the germline V gene, CDR1 is SGHTA and CDR2 is FQGNSA. Sequencing was performed with immunoSEQ multiplex PCR; in TCRdb, only in-frame clones are kept and a portion is missing. The data show tens of thousands of clones, 85% to 90% seen once. The TCR sequence derives from a female donor in good health, enrolled as a control in a pregnancy study. The chain recombines TRBV7-2 with TRBJ1-2, with 7 nucleotides matching TRBD1. The sample in question was CD4+ T cells from peripheral blood mononuclear cells, obtained in the first trimester of pregnancy. The CDR3 DNA is TGTGCCAGCAGCCCGGACAGGAACTATGGCTACACCTTC. This codes for CASSPDRNYGYTF.